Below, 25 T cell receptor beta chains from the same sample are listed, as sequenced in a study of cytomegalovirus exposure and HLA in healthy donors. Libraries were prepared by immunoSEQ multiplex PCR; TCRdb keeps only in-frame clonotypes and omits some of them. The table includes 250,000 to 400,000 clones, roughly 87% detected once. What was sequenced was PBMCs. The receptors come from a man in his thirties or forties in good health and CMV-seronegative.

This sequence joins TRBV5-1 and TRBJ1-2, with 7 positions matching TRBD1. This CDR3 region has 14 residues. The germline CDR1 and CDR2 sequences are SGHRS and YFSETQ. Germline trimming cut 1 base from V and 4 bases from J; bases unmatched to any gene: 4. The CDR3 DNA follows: TGCGCCAGCAGCTTGACAGGGGTTTCCTATGGCTACACCTTC. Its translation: CASSLTGVSYGYTF.

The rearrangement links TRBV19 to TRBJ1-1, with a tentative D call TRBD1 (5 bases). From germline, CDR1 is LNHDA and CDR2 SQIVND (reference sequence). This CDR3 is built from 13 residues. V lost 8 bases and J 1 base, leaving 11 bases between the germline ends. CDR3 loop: CASGGTRNTEAFF. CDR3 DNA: TGTGCCAGTGGAGGGACGCGGAACACTGAAGCTTTCTTT.

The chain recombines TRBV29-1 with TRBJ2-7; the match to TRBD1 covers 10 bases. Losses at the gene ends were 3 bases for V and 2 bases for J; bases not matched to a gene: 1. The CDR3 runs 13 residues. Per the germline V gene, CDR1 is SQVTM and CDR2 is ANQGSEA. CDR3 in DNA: TGCAGCGTTGAGGGGACAGGGGCCTACGAGCAGTACTTC. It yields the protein CSVEGTGAYEQYF.

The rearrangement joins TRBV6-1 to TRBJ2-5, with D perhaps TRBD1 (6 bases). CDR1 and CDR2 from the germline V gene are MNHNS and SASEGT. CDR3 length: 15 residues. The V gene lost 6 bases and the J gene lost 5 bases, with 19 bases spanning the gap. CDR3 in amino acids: CASSRGGGGGETQYF. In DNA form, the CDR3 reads TGTGCCAGCAGCCGAGGGGGTGGGGGCGGCGAGACCCAGTACTTC.

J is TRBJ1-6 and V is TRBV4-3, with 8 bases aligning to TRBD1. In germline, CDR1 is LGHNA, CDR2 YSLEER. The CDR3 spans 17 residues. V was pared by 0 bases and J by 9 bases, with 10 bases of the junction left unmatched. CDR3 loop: CASSQERTGRVGSPLHF. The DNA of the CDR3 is TGCGCCAGCAGCCAAGAGAGGACAGGGAGGGTTGGTTCACCCCTCCACTTT.

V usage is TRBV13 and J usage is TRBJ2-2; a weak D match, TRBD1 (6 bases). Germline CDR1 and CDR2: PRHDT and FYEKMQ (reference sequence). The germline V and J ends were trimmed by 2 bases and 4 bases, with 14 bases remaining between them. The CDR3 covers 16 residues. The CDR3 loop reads CASSLMWGLGTGELFF. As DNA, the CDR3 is TGTGCCAGCAGCTTAATGTGGGGGCTTGGCACCGGGGAGCTGTTTTTT.

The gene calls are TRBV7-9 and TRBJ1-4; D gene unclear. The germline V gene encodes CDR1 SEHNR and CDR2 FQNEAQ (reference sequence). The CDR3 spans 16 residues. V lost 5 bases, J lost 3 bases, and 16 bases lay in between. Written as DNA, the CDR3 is TGTGCCAGCAGCCATCTCGCCGGGGTCCCTAATGAAAAACTGTTTTTT. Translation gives CASSHLAGVPNEKLFF. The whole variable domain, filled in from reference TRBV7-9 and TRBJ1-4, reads DTGVSQNPRHKITKRGQNVTFRCDPISEHNRLYWYRQTLGQGPEFLTYFQNEAQLEKSRLLSDRFSAERPKGSFSTLEIQRTEQGDSAMYLCASSHLAGVPNEKLFFGSGTQLSVL.

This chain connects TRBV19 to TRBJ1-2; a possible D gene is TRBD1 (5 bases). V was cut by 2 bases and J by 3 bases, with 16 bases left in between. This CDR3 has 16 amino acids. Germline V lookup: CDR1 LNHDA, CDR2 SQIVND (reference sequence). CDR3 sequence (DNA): TGTGCCAGTAGTATAAGAGTTGGCCAGGGTGACTATGGCTACACCTTC. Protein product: CASSIRVGQGDYGYTF.

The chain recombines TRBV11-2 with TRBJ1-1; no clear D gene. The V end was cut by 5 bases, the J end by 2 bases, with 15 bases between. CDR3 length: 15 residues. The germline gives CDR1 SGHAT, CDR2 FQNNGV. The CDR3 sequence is CASSPQTGVNTEAFF. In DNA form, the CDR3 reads TGTGCCAGCAGCCCCCAAACCGGGGTCAACACTGAAGCTTTCTTT.

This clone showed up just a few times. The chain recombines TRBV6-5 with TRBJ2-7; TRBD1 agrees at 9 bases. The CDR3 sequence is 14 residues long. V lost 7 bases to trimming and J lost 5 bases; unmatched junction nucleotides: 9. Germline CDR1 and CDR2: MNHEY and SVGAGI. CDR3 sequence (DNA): TGTGCCAGCACCCCGGGGACAGGGATCCACGAGCAGTACTTC. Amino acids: CASTPGTGIHEQYF.

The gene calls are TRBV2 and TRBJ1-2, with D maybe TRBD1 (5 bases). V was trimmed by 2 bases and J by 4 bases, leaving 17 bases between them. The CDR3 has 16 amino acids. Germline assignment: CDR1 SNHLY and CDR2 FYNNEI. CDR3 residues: CASSETVQGSFYGYTF. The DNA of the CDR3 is TGTGCCAGCAGTGAAACAGTGCAGGGCTCATTCTATGGCTACACCTTC.

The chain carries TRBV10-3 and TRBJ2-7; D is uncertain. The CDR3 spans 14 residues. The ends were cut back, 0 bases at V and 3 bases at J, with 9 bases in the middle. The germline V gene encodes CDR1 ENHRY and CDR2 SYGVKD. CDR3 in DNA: TGTGCCATCAGTGAGTCGCTGGCAAGCTACGAGCAGTACTTC. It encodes CAISESLASYEQYF.

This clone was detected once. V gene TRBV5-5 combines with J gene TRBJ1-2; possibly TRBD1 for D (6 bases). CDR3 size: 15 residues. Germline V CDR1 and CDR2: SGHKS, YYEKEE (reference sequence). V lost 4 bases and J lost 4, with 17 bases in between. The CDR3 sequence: CASSRGTANGYGYTF. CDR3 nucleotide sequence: TGTGCCAGCAGCAGGGGGACGGCTAACGGCTATGGCTACACCTTC.

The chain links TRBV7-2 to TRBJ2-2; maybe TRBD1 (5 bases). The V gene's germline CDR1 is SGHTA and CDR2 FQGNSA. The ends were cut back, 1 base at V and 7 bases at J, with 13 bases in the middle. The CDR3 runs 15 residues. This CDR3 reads CASSLERGVGGELFF. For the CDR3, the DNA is TGTGCCAGCAGCTTAGAAAGGGGTGTTGGCGGGGAGCTGTTTTTT.

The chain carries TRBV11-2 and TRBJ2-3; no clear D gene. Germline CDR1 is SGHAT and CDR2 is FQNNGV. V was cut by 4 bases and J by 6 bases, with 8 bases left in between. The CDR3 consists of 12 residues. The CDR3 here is CASSSFGDTQYF. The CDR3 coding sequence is TGTGCCAGCAGCTCATTCGGGGATACGCAGTATTTT. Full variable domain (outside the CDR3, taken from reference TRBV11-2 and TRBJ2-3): EAGVAQSPRYKIIEKRQSVAFWCNPISGHATLYWYQQILGQGPKLLIQFQNNGVVDDSQLPKDRFSAERLKGVDSTLKIQPAKLEDSAVYLCASSSFGDTQYFGPGTRLTVL.

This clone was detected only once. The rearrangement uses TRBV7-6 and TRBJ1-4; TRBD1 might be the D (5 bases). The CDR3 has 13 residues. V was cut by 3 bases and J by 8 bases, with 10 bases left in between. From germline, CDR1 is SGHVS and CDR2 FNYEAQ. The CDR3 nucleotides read TGTGCCAGCAGCTTTGGGGGGAAAGAAAAACTGTTTTTT. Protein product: CASSFGGKEKLFF.

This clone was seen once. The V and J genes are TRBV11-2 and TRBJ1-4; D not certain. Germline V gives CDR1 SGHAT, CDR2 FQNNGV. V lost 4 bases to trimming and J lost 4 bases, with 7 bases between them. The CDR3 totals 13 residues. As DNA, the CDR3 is TGTGCCAGCAGCTACATCCATAATGAAAAACTGTTTTTT. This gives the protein CASSYIHNEKLFF.

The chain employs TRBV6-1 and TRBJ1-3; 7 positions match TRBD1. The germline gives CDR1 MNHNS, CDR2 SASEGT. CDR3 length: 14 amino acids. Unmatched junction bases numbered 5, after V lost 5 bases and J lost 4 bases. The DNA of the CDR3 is TGTGCCAGCAGTCAGACAGGGATGGGAAACACCATATATTTT. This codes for CASSQTGMGNTIYF.

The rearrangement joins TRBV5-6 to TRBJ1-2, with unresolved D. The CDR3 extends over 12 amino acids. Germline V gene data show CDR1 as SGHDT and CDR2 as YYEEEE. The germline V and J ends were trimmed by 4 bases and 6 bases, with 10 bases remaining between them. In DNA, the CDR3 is TGTGCCAGCAGCCTCGACGGAGATGGCTACACCTTC. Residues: CASSLDGDGYTF.

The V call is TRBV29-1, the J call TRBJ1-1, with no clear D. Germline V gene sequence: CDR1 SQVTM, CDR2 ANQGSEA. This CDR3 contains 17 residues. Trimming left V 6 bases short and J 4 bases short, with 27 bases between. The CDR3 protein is CSVLTAEGWGRSTEAFF. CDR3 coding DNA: TGCAGCGTCCTCACCGCAGAGGGATGGGGTAGAAGCACTGAAGCTTTCTTT.

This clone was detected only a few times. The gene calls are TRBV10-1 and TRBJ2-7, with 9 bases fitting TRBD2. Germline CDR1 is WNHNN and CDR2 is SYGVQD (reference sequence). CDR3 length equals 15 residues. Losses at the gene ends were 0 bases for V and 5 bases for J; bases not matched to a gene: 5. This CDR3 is CASSESGLASHEQYF. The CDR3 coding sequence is TGCGCCAGCAGTGAGTCGGGACTAGCTTCCCACGAGCAGTACTTC.

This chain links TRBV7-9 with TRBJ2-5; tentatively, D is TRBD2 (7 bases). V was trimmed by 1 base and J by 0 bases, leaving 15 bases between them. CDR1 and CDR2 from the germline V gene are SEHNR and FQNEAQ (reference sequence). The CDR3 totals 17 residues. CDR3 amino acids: CASSLVVGGAYQETQYF. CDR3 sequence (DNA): TGTGCCAGCAGCTTAGTAGTGGGGGGGGCGTACCAAGAGACCCAGTACTTC. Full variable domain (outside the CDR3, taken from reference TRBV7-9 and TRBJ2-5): DTGVSQNPRHKITKRGQNVTFRCDPISEHNRLYWYRQTLGQGPEFLTYFQNEAQLEKSRLLSDRFSAERPKGSFSTLEIQRTEQGDSAMYLCASSLVVGGAYQETQYFGPGTRLLVL.

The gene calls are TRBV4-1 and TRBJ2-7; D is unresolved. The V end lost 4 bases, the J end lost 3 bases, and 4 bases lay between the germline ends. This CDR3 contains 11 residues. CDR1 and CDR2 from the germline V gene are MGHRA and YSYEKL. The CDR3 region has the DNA TGCGCCAGCAGCCCGGGCTACGAGCAGTACTTC. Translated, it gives CASSPGYEQYF.

CDR3 sequence reads: CASGLVNAPRGNTEAFF. DNA of the CDR3: TGTGCTAGTGGTTTGGTTAACGCGCCCCGGGGGAACACTGAAGCTTTCTTT. The chain links TRBV12-5 to TRBJ1-1; D is unclear. Germline V CDR1 and CDR2: LGHNT, FRNRAP. The CDR3 contains 17 residues. V lost 0 bases and J lost 1, with 15 bases in between.

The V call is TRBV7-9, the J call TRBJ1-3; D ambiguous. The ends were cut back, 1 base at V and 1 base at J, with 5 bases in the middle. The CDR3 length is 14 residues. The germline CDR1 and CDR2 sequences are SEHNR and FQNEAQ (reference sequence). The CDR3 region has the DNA TGTGCCAGCAGCTTAGGGCTTTCTGGAAACACCATATATTTT. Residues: CASSLGLSGNTIYF.